Below are 18 T cell receptor beta chains sequenced from a single sample in a study of vaccination and CD4 T cells after COVID-19. The treatment is: roughly 11-day PBMC culture with coronavirus spike peptide pools or control peptides (ViraFEST assay). With the Oncomine TCR Beta short-read assay, DNA from cultured CD4+ T cells was sequenced. TCRdb re-derived calls from the PCR reads in MiXCR, one entry per CDR3 protein. There are approximately 15,000 distinct CDR3 sequences in the sample; 52% occur only once, and roughly 17% lies in the top ten. The antigens these receptors bind are not known. Sample: CD4+ T cells from blood, cultured in vitro. The source of these receptors is a human donor who had recovered from COVID-19.

This clonotype came up a few times. The V call is TRBV20-1, the J call TRBJ2-3; 7 bases match TRBD1. V lost 5 bases to trimming and J lost 1 base; unmatched junction nucleotides: 6. Looked up from germline, CDR1 is DFQATT and CDR2 is SNEGSKA (reference sequence). The CDR3 covers 14 residues. CDR3 residues: CSASDRARTDTQYF. The CDR3 coding sequence is TGCAGTGCTTCCGACAGGGCGCGCACAGATACGCAGTATTTT.

J is TRBJ2-5 and V is TRBV19, with a possible D match to TRBD1 (5 bases). The V gene's germline CDR1 is LNHDA and CDR2 SQIVND (reference sequence). The CDR3 has 15 residues. Trimming shortened V by 2 bases and J by 7 bases, and 17 bases separated the two germline ends. The CDR3 DNA is TGTGCCAGTAGTATACAAGGGGCCCACGATGGGACCCAGTACTTC. Residues: CASSIQGAHDGTQYF.

This sequence joins TRBV7-2 and TRBJ1-2; D may be TRBD1 (6 bases). This CDR3 has 14 residues. Germline V gives CDR1 SGHTA, CDR2 FQGNSA. Deletions cut 5 bases from V and 6 bases from J, with 16 bases between. The CDR3 spells CASSTFNRVDGYTF. Here the CDR3 DNA reads TGTGCCAGCAGCACATTTAACAGGGTCGATGGCTACACCTTC.

The chain uses TRBV20-1 and TRBJ2-2; TRBD2 aligns across 10 bases. Germline CDR1 reads DFQATT; CDR2 reads SNEGSKA (reference sequence). CDR3 length: 14 residues. V dropped 3 bases and J dropped 7; count of bases not matched to a gene: 5. Here the CDR3 reads CSASPIAGGGELFF. Written as DNA, the CDR3 is TGCAGTGCTAGCCCCATAGCGGGAGGCGGGGAGCTGTTTTTT.

V usage is TRBV20-1 and J usage is TRBJ2-5; D might be TRBD2 (6 bases). In germline, CDR1 is DFQATT, CDR2 SNEGSKA (reference sequence). The CDR3 has 14 residues. Trimming took off 3 bases at V and 6 bases at J, with 17 bases between the two ends. In nucleotides, the CDR3 is TGCAGTGCTAGTACAGGAGGGCCAGTAAAGACCCAGTACTTC. Translation: CSASTGGPVKTQYF.

The chain combines TRBV19 with TRBJ1-2, with D uncertain. Germline CDR1 is LNHDA and CDR2 is SQIVND (reference sequence). The CDR3 sequence is 14 residues long. Trimming removed 5 bases at V and 2 bases at J, with 12 bases between. In nucleotides, the CDR3 is TGTGCCAGTAGTCCCCTTGACGAGAACTATGGCTACACCTTC. Encoded protein: CASSPLDENYGYTF.

The CDR3 DNA reads TGTGCCAGCAGCTTACAGGGGGCGAACACTGAAGCTTTCTTT. As protein: CASSLQGANTEAFF. This chain joins TRBV7-9 and TRBJ1-1; 8 bases map to TRBD1. Germline values: CDR1 SEHNR, CDR2 FQNEAQ (reference sequence). J gave up 1 base and V 2 bases, and 0 bases lay outside the gene matches. This CDR3 is 14 amino acids long.

The CDR3 coding sequence is TGTGCCAGCAGCTCCGGGACAGGGGGATACGAGCAGTACTTC. It yields the protein CASSSGTGGYEQYF. V is TRBV2 and J is TRBJ2-7; 11 bases are shared with TRBD1. The trim removed 6 bases at V and 4 bases at J, leaving 5 bases unmatched. The germline V gene encodes CDR1 SNHLY and CDR2 FYNNEI. The CDR3 is made up of 14 amino acids.

The chain has TRBV14 and TRBJ1-2; D remains unclear. The V end lost 8 bases, the J end lost 2 bases, and 6 bases lay between the germline ends. Germline CDR1 reads SGHDN; CDR2 reads FVKESK. The CDR3 has 11 residues. The CDR3 protein is CASGHNYGYTF. In DNA form, the CDR3 reads TGTGCCAGCGGTCACAACTATGGCTACACCTTC.

The chain recombines TRBV20-1 with TRBJ1-1, with 10 bases matching TRBD1. Germline V gives CDR1 DFQATT, CDR2 SNEGSKA (reference sequence). The CDR3 is 14 residues long. The junction had 6 bases not matched to a gene; V was cut back by 2 bases and J by 6 bases. In nucleotides, the CDR3 is TGCAGTGCTAGAAGACAGGGGGCCGTGGCTGAAGCTTTCTTT. Translating it yields CSARRQGAVAEAFF.

J is TRBJ1-5 and V is TRBV28; D is possibly TRBD1 (5 bases). CDR1 MDHEN and CDR2 SYDVKM come from the germline V gene. Trimming left V 5 bases short and J 1 base short, with 6 bases between. The CDR3 consists of 13 residues. CDR3 sequence reads: CASSRDSNQPQHF. The CDR3 DNA reads as TGTGCCAGCAGTCGGGACAGCAATCAGCCCCAGCATTTT.

A single count supports this clonotype. This rearrangement joins TRBV24-1 to TRBJ2-1; possible D gene TRBD1, 6 bases. The CDR3 contains 15 residues. Trimming removed 2 bases at V and 7 bases at J, with 14 bases between. Germline lookup yields CDR1 KGHDR and CDR2 SFDVKD. The CDR3 reads CATSDYRDGGNEQFF. CDR3 nucleotide sequence: TGTGCCACCAGTGATTACAGGGACGGTGGAAATGAGCAGTTCTTC.

This rearrangement joins TRBV27 to TRBJ1-5, with a tentative D call TRBD1 (5 bases). V lost 4 bases and J lost 6, with 16 bases in between. Germline-derived CDR1 and CDR2 are MNHEY and SMNVEV (reference sequence). This CDR3 contains 15 residues. CDR3 amino acids: CASSSYRTSRQPQHF. CDR3 bases: TGTGCCAGCAGTTCCTACAGGACCTCACGTCAGCCCCAGCATTTT.

This chain uses TRBV20-1 with TRBJ1-2; a possible D gene is TRBD1 (5 bases). The CDR3 sequence is 14 residues long. V dropped 1 base and J dropped 3 bases, with 12 bases sitting between them. Per the germline V gene, CDR1 is DFQATT and CDR2 is SNEGSKA (reference sequence). The CDR3 here is CSARAARVDYGYTF. The CDR3 bases are TGCAGTGCTAGAGCGGCCAGGGTGGACTATGGCTACACCTTC.

This chain links TRBV6-5 with TRBJ2-1, with a weak D call TRBD2 (5 bases). V gave up 0 bases and J gave up 5 bases, with 11 bases separating them. Germline-derived CDR1 and CDR2 are MNHEY and SVGAGI. The CDR3 loop spans 15 amino acids. The CDR3 DNA reads TGTGCCAGCAGTTACTCGCTAGTCGGGAACAATGAGCAGTTCTTC. It codes for CASSYSLVGNNEQFF.

This chain links TRBV7-3 with TRBJ2-1; D is possibly TRBD1 or TRBD2 (6 bases each). The CDR3 consists of 13 residues. V was cut by 1 base and J by 7 bases, with 8 bases left in between. CDR1 SGHTA and CDR2 FQGTGA come from the germline V gene. For the CDR3, the DNA is TGTGCCAGCAGCTTAAAGGGGGGAAATGAGCAGTTCTTC. Its protein is CASSLKGGNEQFF.

The chain couples TRBV12-3 or TRBV12-4 to TRBJ2-5; D is perhaps TRBD1 (6 bases). CDR3 size: 13 residues. V lost 5 bases and J lost 5, with 12 bases in between. The CDR3, as DNA: TGTGCCAGCAGTCGAGACAGGACGGAGACCCAGTACTTC. It specifies CASSRDRTETQYF.

This clonotype has more than one count but fewer than ten. This rearrangement joins TRBV30 to TRBJ1-5; D is undetermined. Germline values: CDR1 GTSNPN, CDR2 SVGIG (reference sequence). The CDR3 totals 13 residues. Trimming pared 2 bases from V and 0 bases from J, leaving 5 bases between. The CDR3 DNA reads as TGTGCCTGGAGTACCGATAGCAATCAGCCCCAGCATTTT. It codes for CAWSTDSNQPQHF.